A selection of T cell receptor beta chains follows, all from one sample in a study of blood T cell repertoires in COVID-19. Method: immunoSEQ multiplex PCR; TCRdb's copy keeps in-frame clones and lacks some. Here the sample spans over 250,000 clones, about 80% being singletons. Source material: peripheral blood. The receptor set was obtained from a woman aged 45-60 years who had recovered from COVID-19. Each CDR3 is given with its conserved first and last residue. Expanded clones are given a class, and other clones once, few, many or no size at all.

clone_size,v_call,cdr3_length,j_call,cdr3_aa
-,TRBV28,14,TRBJ2-3,CASNPPGGTDTQYF
few,TRBV5-1,14,TRBJ2-1,CASSLDSYYNEQFF
-,TRBV6-1,15,TRBJ1-2,CASSSMTEGFYGYTF
-,TRBV6-6,11,TRBJ2-3,CASLAADTQYF
once,TRBV18,16,TRBJ1-6,CASSPNSDSSVSPLHF
-,TRBV5-1,14,TRBJ2-4,CASSLQGAQNIQYF
once,TRBV19,11,TRBJ2-1,CASTSYNEQFF
-,TRBV6-2/TRBV6-3,16,TRBJ2-1,CASSYPRSRTYNEQFF
-,TRBV9,16,TRBJ2-1,CASSAVRGRLDNEQFF
-,TRBV5-4,15,TRBJ2-1,CASSLRAGAYNEQFF
-,TRBV3-1/TRBV3-2,15,TRBJ1-6,CASSQNRDSQTPLHF
-,TRBV5-4,15,TRBJ1-2,CASSVNRGVDYGYTF
few,TRBV7-9,13,TRBJ2-7,CASSPTTAYEQYF
-,TRBV6-9,15,TRBJ1-2,CASSPRDRGRPGYTF
-,TRBV28,13,TRBJ2-5,CASSFPNQETQYF